These T cell receptor beta chains were read from a single sample in a study of T-cell memory formation after mild COVID-19. TCRdb recomputed calls from the 5' RACE reads with MiXCR, one row per CDR3 protein. The data contain about 400,000 distinct CDR3 sequences, around 22% of them singletons. The sequencing input was PBMCs or a T cell subset sorted from them (not recorded which). These receptors all stem from an adult woman who had mild COVID-19 (a few samples of this study predate the infection). Cell type and time point are not known. The conserved cysteine and the conserved F or W are not part of the CDR3 here. Each record gives: V gene, clone size, D gene, CDR3 protein. The D gene is left open where the match is weak. Part of the rows lack a size; the others show once, few, many or a class for expanded clones.

>TRBV7-9|.|TRBD1
ASSFGTGTQH
>TRBV7-9|few|.
ASRDQLGISYNEQF
>TRBV7-8|.|TRBD2
ASSDEGLAVSTDTQY
>TRBV20-1|few|.
SASYGGAGELF
>TRBV9|many|.
ASSVAGGNGEKLF
>TRBV30|.|.
AWSVELYNSPLH
>TRBV3-1|.|.
ASSQTLRGSGNTIY
>TRBV5-1|.|.
ASSLGHANTGELF
>TRBV11-2|.|.
ASRSMRTNEQF
>TRBV15|.|TRBD1
ATSRTTGGNQPQH
>TRBV7-3|.|.
ASSLMGGEYDGYGYT
>TRBV9|.|.
ASSQGGGRQADTQY
>TRBV12-3/TRBV12-4|.|.
ASSLGRLTGNTIY
>TRBV7-9|.|.
ASEATVVGTQY
>TRBV4-3|few|TRBD2
ASSQEYGSGRQY
>TRBV5-4|.|TRBD1
ASSSLRDRGHEQY
>TRBV29-1|few|TRBD2
SAAGGPGGDEQY
>TRBV4-2|few|.
ASSLTTPSSNQPQH
>TRBV5-1|many|TRBD1
ASSSGQFYEQY
>TRBV27|few|.
ASSFWGDEQY
>TRBV5-5|few|.
ASSLARRMNSPLH
>TRBV5-1|.|TRBD2
ASSLGLAGITYEQY
>TRBV5-1|few|TRBD2
ASSNGLAGYNEQF
>TRBV11-3|few|TRBD2
ASSRGELHEQF
>TRBV25-1|.|TRBD2
ASSALKGLAGNNEQF
>TRBV11-2|.|TRBD1
ASSSTRGRDRDLAKQF
>TRBV9|few|.
ASSGGNEQF
>TRBV20-1|.|.
SASPVRLGGDTQY
>TRBV6-1|.|TRBD1
ASSGDRNQPQH
>TRBV20-1|many|.
SARAGQSQETQY
>TRBV15|.|TRBD2
ATSPTSGRLNPKNIQY
>TRBV7-9|.|.
ASSSYGETQY
>TRBV7-9|.|.
ASSLVAPAQGTQY
>TRBV19|few|TRBD2
ASREPGLALHEQF
>TRBV7-2|.|TRBD1
ASSGQGVLNSPLH
>TRBV15|.|TRBD2
ATSGNSGGWLETQY
>TRBV12-3/TRBV12-4|few|TRBD1
ASNAGQGWNEQF
>TRBV2|.|.
ASSDLVRGTEAF
>TRBV14|few|.
ASSLARYGYT
>TRBV5-1|.|.
ASSLEGRGSGANVLT
>TRBV15|few|.
ATGGTSTDTQY
>TRBV27|.|.
ASSPWAGRGTEAF
>TRBV5-6|many|.
ASSLVGKPNTEAF
>TRBV12-3/TRBV12-4|.|TRBD2
ASSSRGLAGIASEQF
>TRBV4-1|.|.
ASSLHRTYEQY
>TRBV12-5|.|.
ASGLDNYGYT
>TRBV12-3/TRBV12-4|.|.
ASRRSGEKLF
>TRBV10-3|.|.
AISADRTYEQY
>TRBV24-1|.|TRBD1
ATSDRRDSIYGYT
>TRBV12-3/TRBV12-4|.|.
ASSFTGPNTGELF
>TRBV24-1|.|.
ATSLANQETQY
>TRBV5-1|few|TRBD1
ASSLGDRVSDTQY
>TRBV4-1|.|TRBD2
ASSQVLAGGIQETQY
>TRBV5-6|.|TRBD1
ASSLGTGIAYNEQF
>TRBV7-9|few|.
ASSLTGPYEQY
>TRBV7-8|.|TRBD1
ASSLAPGGTNEKLF
>TRBV6-2/TRBV6-3|many|.
ASRPGWAHEQY
>TRBV12-3/TRBV12-4|few|TRBD2
ASSLLPGLAGETDTQY
>TRBV4-2|.|TRBD1
ASSQAEGASYNEQF
>TRBV7-7|.|.
ASSLMGVVETQY